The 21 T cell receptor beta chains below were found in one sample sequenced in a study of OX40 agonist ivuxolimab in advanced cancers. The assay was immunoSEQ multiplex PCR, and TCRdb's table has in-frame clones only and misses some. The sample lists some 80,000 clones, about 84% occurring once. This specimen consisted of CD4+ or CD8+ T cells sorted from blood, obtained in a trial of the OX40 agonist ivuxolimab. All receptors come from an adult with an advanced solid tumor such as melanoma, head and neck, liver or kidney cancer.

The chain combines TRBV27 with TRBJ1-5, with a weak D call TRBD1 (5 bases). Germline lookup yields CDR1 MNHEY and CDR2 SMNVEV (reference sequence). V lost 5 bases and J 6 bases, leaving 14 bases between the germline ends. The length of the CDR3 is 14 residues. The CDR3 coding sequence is TGTGCCAGCAGTCGAGGGGTGAGAGGTCAGCCCCAGCATTTT. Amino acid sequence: CASSRGVRGQPQHF.

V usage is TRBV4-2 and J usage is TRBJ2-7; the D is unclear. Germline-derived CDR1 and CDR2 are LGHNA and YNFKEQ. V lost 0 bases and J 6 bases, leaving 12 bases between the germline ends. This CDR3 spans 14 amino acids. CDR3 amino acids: CASSQEKPTGEQYF. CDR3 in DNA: TGTGCCAGCAGCCAAGAAAAGCCCACGGGCGAGCAGTACTTC.

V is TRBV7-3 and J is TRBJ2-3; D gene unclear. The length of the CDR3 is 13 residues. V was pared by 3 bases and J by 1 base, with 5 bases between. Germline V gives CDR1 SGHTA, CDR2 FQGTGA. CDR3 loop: CASSFQGTDTQYF. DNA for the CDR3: TGTGCCAGCAGCTTCCAGGGCACAGATACGCAGTATTTT.

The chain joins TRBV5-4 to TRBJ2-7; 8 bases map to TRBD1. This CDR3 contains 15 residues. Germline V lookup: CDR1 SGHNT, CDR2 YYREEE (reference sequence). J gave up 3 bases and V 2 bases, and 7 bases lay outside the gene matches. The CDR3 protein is CASSLGRDRRYEQYF. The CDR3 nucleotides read TGTGCCAGCAGCTTAGGACGGGACAGGCGCTACGAGCAGTACTTC.

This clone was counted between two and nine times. The CDR3 coding sequence is TGTGCCATCACTCGAGGGTCCGGGACCGTGAACACTGAAGCTTTCTTT. Translating gives CAITRGSGTVNTEAFF. The rearrangement uses TRBV10-3 and TRBJ1-1; weak D call: TRBD1 (5 bases). The length of the CDR3 is 16 residues. Germline-derived CDR1 and CDR2 are ENHRY and SYGVKD. The ends were cut back, 7 bases at V and 0 bases at J, with 18 bases in the middle.

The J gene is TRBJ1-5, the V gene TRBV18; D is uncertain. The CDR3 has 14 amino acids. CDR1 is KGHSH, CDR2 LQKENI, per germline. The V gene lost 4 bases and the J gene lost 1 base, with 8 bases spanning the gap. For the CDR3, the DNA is TGTGCCAGCTCACAGGGAAACAGCAATCAGCCCCAGCATTTT. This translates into CASSQGNSNQPQHF.

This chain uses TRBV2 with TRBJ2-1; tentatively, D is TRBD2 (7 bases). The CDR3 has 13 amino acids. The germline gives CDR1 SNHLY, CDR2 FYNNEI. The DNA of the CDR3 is TGTGCAGGGGGGGGCATCTCCTACAATGAGCAGTTCTTC. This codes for CAGGGISYNEQFF.

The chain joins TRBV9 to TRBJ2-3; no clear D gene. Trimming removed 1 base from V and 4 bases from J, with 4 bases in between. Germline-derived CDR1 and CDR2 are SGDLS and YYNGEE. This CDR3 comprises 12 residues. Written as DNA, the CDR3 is TGTGCCAGCAGCGTAAATCCAGATACGCAGTATTTT. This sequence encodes CASSVNPDTQYF.

CDR3 sequence (DNA): TGCGCCAGCAGCCAAGGGCAAGGGGCGGACTACGAGCAGTACTTC. Encoded protein: CASSQGQGADYEQYF. The chain uses TRBV4-1 and TRBJ2-7; possibly TRBD1 for D (5 bases). The germline V gene has CDR1 MGHRA and CDR2 YSYEKL. CDR3 size: 15 residues. Trimming removed 1 base from V and 3 bases from J, with 13 bases in between.

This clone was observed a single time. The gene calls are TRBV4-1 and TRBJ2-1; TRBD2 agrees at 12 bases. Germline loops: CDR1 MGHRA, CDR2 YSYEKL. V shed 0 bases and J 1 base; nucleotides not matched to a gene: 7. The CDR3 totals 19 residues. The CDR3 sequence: CASSQEPLAGGLSYNEQFF. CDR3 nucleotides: TGCGCCAGCAGCCAAGAACCGCTAGCGGGGGGGTTGTCCTACAATGAGCAGTTCTTC.

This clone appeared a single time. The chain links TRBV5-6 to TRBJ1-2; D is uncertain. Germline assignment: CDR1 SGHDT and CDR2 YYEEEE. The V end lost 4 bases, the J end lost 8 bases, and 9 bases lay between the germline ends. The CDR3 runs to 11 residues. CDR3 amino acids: CASSQRHGYTF. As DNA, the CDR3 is TGTGCCAGCAGCCAAAGGCACGGCTACACCTTC.

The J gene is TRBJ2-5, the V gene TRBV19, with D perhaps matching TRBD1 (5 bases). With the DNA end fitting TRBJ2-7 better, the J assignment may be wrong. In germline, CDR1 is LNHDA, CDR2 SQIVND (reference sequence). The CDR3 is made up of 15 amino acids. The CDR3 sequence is CASSTLDTPPYEQYF. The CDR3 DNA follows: TGTGCCAGTAGTACCTTGGACACTCCCCCCTACGAGCAGTACTTC.

The DNA for the CDR3 is TGTGCCAGCAGTGACCACCCGTCCCAGCCCCAGCATTTT. Amino acids: CASSDHPSQPQHF. This chain uses TRBV6-4 with TRBJ1-5; D unresolved. Germline V gene sequence: CDR1 MRHNA, CDR2 SNTAGT. The V and J ends lost 2 bases and 7 bases respectively, with 9 bases between them. The CDR3 length is 13 residues.

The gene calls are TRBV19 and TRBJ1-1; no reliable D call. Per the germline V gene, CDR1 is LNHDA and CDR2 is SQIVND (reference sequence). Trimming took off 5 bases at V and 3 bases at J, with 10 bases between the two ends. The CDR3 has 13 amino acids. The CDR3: CASSQVPDTEAFF. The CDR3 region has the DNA TGTGCCAGTAGTCAGGTTCCAGACACTGAAGCTTTCTTT.

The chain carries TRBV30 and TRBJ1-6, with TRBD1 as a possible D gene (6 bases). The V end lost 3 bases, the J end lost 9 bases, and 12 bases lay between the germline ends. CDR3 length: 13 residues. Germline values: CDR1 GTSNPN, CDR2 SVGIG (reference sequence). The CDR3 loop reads CAWRPRGRSPLHF. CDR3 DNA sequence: TGTGCCTGGAGACCCCGGGGGCGTTCACCCCTCCACTTT.

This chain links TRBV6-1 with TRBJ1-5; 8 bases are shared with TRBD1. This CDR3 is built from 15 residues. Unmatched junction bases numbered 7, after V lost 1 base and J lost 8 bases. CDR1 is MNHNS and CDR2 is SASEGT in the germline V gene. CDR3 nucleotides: TGTGCCAGCAGTGAAGGGACAGGGATAACTAAGCCCCAGCATTTT. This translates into CASSEGTGITKPQHF.

This chain's CDR3 is CASSPSSPSTDTQYF. Written as DNA, the CDR3 is TGTGCCAGCAGCCCTTCCTCCCCTAGCACAGATACGCAGTATTTT. The rearrangement joins TRBV4-2 to TRBJ2-3; D gene unclear. Germline lookup yields CDR1 LGHNA and CDR2 YNFKEQ. The V end was cut by 4 bases, the J end by 0 bases, with 11 bases between. This CDR3 region has 15 residues.

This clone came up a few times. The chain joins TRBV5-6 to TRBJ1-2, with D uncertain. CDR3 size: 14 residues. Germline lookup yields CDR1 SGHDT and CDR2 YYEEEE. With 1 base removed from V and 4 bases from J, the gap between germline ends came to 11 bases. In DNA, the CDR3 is TGTGCCAGCAGCTTGATCGACACCCGCTATGGCTACACCTTC. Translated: CASSLIDTRYGYTF.

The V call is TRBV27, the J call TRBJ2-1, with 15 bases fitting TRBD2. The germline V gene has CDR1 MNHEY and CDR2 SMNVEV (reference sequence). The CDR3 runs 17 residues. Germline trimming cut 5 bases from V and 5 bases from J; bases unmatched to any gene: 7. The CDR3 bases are TGTGCCAGCAGTAGACCGGGACTAGCGGGAGGAGACAATGAGCAGTTCTTC. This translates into CASSRPGLAGGDNEQFF.

CDR3 DNA sequence: TGTGCCAGCAGCCAAGGAGGGGGGCTGGGAGCTTTCTTT. The encoded protein is CASSQGGGLGAFF. This chain uses TRBV14 with TRBJ1-1; tentatively, D is TRBD1 (6 bases). CDR3 length: 13 amino acids. CDR1 is SGHDN, CDR2 FVKESK, per germline. Trimming pared 1 base from V and 10 bases from J, leaving 13 bases between.

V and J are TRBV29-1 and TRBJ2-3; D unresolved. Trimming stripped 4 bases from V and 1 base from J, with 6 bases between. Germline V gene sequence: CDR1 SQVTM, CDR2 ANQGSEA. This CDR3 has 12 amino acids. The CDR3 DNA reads TGCAGCGTTGGGCAGGGCACAGATACGCAGTATTTT. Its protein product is CSVGQGTDTQYF.